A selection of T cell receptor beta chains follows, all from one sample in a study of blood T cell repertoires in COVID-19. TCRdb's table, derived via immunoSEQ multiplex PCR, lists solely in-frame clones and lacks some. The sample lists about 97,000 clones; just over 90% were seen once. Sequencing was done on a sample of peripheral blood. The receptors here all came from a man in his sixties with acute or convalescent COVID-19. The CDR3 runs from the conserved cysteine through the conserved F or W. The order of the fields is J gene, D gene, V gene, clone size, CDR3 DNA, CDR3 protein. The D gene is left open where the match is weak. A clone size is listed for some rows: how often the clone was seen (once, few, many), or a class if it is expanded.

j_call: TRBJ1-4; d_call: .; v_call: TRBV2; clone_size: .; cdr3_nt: TGTGCCAGCAGTGTATCTACAGGGTTAGTTAATGAAAAACTGTTTTTT; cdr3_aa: CASSVSTGLVNEKLFF
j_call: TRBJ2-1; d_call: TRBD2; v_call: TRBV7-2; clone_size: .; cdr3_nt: TGTGCCAGCAGCTTATCCTCCGGGACTAGCACCTACAATGAGCAGTTCTTC; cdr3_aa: CASSLSSGTSTYNEQFF
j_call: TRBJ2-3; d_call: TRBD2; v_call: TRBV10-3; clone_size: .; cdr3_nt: TGTGCCATCAGTGGCGGACTAGCGGGGTCATCTATAGATACGCAGTATTTT; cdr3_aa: CAISGGLAGSSIDTQYF
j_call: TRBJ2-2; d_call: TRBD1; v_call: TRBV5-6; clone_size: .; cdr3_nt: TGTGCCAGCAGCCGGACAGGGGACGGCGGGGAGCTGTTTTTT; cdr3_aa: CASSRTGDGGELFF
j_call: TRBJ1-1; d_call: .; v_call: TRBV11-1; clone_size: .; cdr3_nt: TGTGCCAGCAGCCCCACAGGGTGGGACACTGAAGCTTTCTTT; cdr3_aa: CASSPTGWDTEAFF
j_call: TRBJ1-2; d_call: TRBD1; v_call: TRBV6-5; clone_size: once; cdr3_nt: TGTGCCAGCAGCTACCAGGGGGGGACAGGGTTTTATGGCTACACCTTC; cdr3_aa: CASSYQGGTGFYGYTF
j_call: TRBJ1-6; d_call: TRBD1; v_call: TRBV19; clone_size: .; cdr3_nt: TGTGCCAGTAGCCGACAGGGCTATAATTCACCCCTCCACTTT; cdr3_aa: CASSRQGYNSPLHF
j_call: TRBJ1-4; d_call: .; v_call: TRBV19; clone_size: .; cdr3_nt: TGTGCCAGCCGCAGTGCAACTAATGAAAAACTGTTTTTT; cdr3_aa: CASRSATNEKLFF
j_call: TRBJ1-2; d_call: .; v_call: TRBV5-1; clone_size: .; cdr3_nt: TGCGCCAGCAGCTTGGCTGCAGGGGATCTTGGCTACACCTTC; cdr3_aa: CASSLAAGDLGYTF
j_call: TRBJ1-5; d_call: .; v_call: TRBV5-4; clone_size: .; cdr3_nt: TGTGCCAGCAGCTCAGGAGGGGATCAGCCCCAGCATTTT; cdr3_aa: CASSSGGDQPQHF
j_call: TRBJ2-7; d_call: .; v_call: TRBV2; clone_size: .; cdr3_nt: TGTGCCAGCAGGGAGGAGACAGGACTTTTCAGCGAGCAGTACTTC; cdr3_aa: CASREETGLFSEQYF
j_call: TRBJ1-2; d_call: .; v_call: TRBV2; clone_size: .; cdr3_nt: TGTGCCAGCAGTTCAACAGGAGACTATGGCTACACCTTC; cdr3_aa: CASSSTGDYGYTF
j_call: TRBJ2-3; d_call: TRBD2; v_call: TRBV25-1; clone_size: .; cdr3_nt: TGTGCCAGCAGTGAATCTAAAACTAGCGGGGGTCCAGATACGCAGTATTTT; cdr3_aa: CASSESKTSGGPDTQYF
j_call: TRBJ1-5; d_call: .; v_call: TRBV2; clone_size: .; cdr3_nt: TGTGCCAGCAGTGGTCCGGGGTTCAATCAGCCCCAGCATTTT; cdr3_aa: CASSGPGFNQPQHF
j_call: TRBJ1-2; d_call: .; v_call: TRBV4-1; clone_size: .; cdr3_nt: TGCGCCAGCAGCGTAACAATAGGTTGGGCTGACTATGGCTACACCTTC; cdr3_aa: CASSVTIGWADYGYTF
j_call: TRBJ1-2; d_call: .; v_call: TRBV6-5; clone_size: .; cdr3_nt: TGTGCCAGCAGTTACTCGAGGTCAGGGAACTATGGCTACACCTTC; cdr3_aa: CASSYSRSGNYGYTF